The rows below give T cell receptor beta chains drawn from one sample of a study of blood T cells in healthy people across ages. A single record per CDR3 protein comes from TCRdb applying MiXCR to the 5' RACE reads. The sample lists some 1.5 million distinct CDR3 sequences, approximately 30% occurring once. Sequences were obtained from blood. These receptors were obtained from a young woman in good health. Each CDR3 is given with its conserved first and last residue. A D gene is named only where the DNA matches it firmly. Expanded clones are given a class, and other clones once, few, many or no size at all.

j_gene	abundance	v_gene	len	d_gene	CDR3nt	CDR3aa
TRBJ2-5	-	TRBV20-1	15	TRBD2	TGCAGTGCTAGAGGGGCAGGGAGGGCAAGGGAGACCCAGTACTTC	CSARGAGRARETQYF
TRBJ1-2	many	TRBV29-1	14	-	TGCAGCGTCCTCCGTAGGGCAGGGGACTATGGCTACACCTTC	CSVLRRAGDYGYTF
TRBJ1-6	-	TRBV20-1	14	-	TGCAGTGCTCCAAACGCGGGGTATAATTCACCCCTCCACTTT	CSAPNAGYNSPLHF
TRBJ1-1	few	TRBV10-3	16	TRBD1	TGTGCCATCAGTGAGCAGGGGACAGGGGTATACCCTGAAGCTTTCTTT	CAISEQGTGVYPEAFF
TRBJ1-1	-	TRBV12-3/TRBV12-4	15	-	TGTGCCAGCAGTTTCTGGGGGGCGCGGGACACTGAAGCTTTCTTT	CASSFWGARDTEAFF
TRBJ2-3	few	TRBV3-1	15	-	TGTGCCAGCAGCCAAGATAGGGCTAGCTCGCATACGCAGTATTTT	CASSQDRASSHTQYF
TRBJ2-1	-	TRBV12-3/TRBV12-4	15	-	TGTGCCAGCAGCCCTTCCGTCGGGAGAGGCTCTGAGCAGTTCTTC	CASSPSVGRGSEQFF
TRBJ2-7	-	TRBV28	21	-	TGTGCCAGCAGTTTATTCCTATCCTTGGAAATGACAGGTGCCAGCTCCTACGAGCAGTACTTC	CASSLFLSLEMTGASSYEQYF
TRBJ2-1	few	TRBV11-2	13	-	TGTGCCAGCAGCTTAGAGGTCCACAATGAGCAGTTCTTC	CASSLEVHNEQFF
TRBJ1-2	-	TRBV19	12	-	TGTGCCACCGGGCCGTTTGGCTATGGCTACACCTTC	CATGPFGYGYTF
TRBJ2-1	-	TRBV5-6	16	-	TGTGCCAGCAGCTTGAGGAGCGAATTCTCCTACAATGAGCAGTTCTTC	CASSLRSEFSYNEQFF
TRBJ2-5	-	TRBV29-1	13	-	TGCAGCGTCGACCGCGGCGTGCAAGGGACCCAGTACTTC	CSVDRGVQGTQYF
TRBJ1-1	-	TRBV28	14	-	TGTGCCAGCAGATCGGGGGGCATGAACACTGAAGCTTTCTTT	CASRSGGMNTEAFF
TRBJ2-3	-	TRBV3-1	12	-	TGTGCCAGCAGCAACCGCACAGATACGCAGTATTTT	CASSNRTDTQYF
TRBJ1-5	few	TRBV20-1	16	TRBD1	TGCAGTGCTAGGGGCGCCGGGACAGGGCTGACTCAGCCCCAGCATTTT	CSARGAGTGLTQPQHF
TRBJ1-2	few	TRBV5-1	16	TRBD1	TGCGCCAGCAGCTACCCCCGGGACAGGGCTGACCATGGCTACACCTTC	CASSYPRDRADHGYTF
TRBJ2-3	-	TRBV7-2	14	-	TGTGCCAGCAGCTATGACGGACGGAGGGATACGCAGTATTTT	CASSYDGRRDTQYF
TRBJ2-3	few	TRBV20-1	15	-	TGCAGTGCTAGGACGGTGGAGAGAGGGACAGATACGCAGTATTTT	CSARTVERGTDTQYF
TRBJ2-1	few	TRBV20-1	14	TRBD2	TGCGGTGCGCGGACTAGCGGGAGATATAATGAGCAGTTCTTC	CGARTSGRYNEQFF
TRBJ2-2	few	TRBV2	12	-	TGTGCCAGCAGTCGCAGCACCGGGGAGCTGTTTTTT	CASSRSTGELFF
TRBJ1-2	-	TRBV6-2/TRBV6-3	13	-	TGTGCCAGCATGCCATCCTCTAACTATGGCTACACCTTC	CASMPSSNYGYTF
TRBJ2-5	few	TRBV20-1	12	TRBD2	TGCAGTGCTGTGACTAGCGCGGGGACCCAGTACTTC	CSAVTSAGTQYF
TRBJ2-7	many	TRBV20-1	14	TRBD2	TGCAGTGCTATCCCTAGCGGGAGCTCCTACGAGCAGTACTTC	CSAIPSGSSYEQYF
TRBJ2-1	-	TRBV7-2	15	TRBD1	TGTGCCAGCAGGCTACCGGGACAGGGGGGTAATGAGCAGTTCTTC	CASRLPGQGGNEQFF
TRBJ2-3	few	TRBV2	17	-	TGTGCCAGCAGTGTACGTAGCGGACTATCCAACACAGATACGCAGTATTTT	CASSVRSGLSNTDTQYF
TRBJ2-1	-	TRBV20-1	12	-	TGCAGTGCTAGTCAGGTCATGAATGAGCAGTTCTTC	CSASQVMNEQFF
TRBJ2-4	-	TRBV5-5	14	-	TGTGCCAGCAGCTTGTTATCGGAGGGAAACATTCAGTACTTC	CASSLLSEGNIQYF
TRBJ2-1	-	TRBV5-1	15	TRBD2	TGCGCCAGCAGCGGCCCTAGCGGGGGGGCCGATGAGCAGTTCTTC	CASSGPSGGADEQFF
TRBJ1-5	few	TRBV14	14	-	TGTGCCAGCAGCCAAGATCGGGAAATTCAGCCCCAGCATTTT	CASSQDREIQPQHF
TRBJ2-6	-	TRBV5-1	16	-	TGCGCCAGCAGCTTAGGGGGGTTTCCTGGGGCCAACGTCCTGACTTTC	CASSLGGFPGANVLTF
TRBJ2-6	-	TRBV24-1	17	-	TGTGCCACCAGTGAGAATGTGGCAGGCGTTGGGGCCAACGTCCTGACTTTC	CATSENVAGVGANVLTF
TRBJ2-6	-	TRBV11-2	18	TRBD2	TGTGCCAGCAGCTTAGCGACTAGCGGGAGCACTGGGGCCAACGTCCTGACTTTC	CASSLATSGSTGANVLTF
TRBJ2-3	-	TRBV5-1	15	-	TGCGCCAGCAGCTTGGAGGGGGACGTGTCAGATACGCAGTATTTT	CASSLEGDVSDTQYF
TRBJ2-3	-	TRBV20-1	13	-	TGCAGTGCTTCGGGACGGACCACAGATACGCAGTATTTT	CSASGRTTDTQYF
TRBJ2-7	-	TRBV18	16	-	TGTGTCAGCTCACCCATCGGGACCAATTCCTACAATGAGCAGTACTTC	CVSSPIGTNSYNEQYF
TRBJ1-2	-	TRBV30	17	TRBD1	TGTGCCTGGAGTGTCGAACACCCGGGACAGGGGAACTATGGCTACACCTTC	CAWSVEHPGQGNYGYTF
TRBJ2-1	few	TRBV28	13	TRBD2	TGTGCCTGCCGGACTAGCGGGGGGTATGAGCAGTTCTTC	CACRTSGGYEQFF
TRBJ2-1	few	TRBV10-3	12	-	TGTGCCATCAGTTTCAGGGTCGGGGAGCAGTTCTTC	CAISFRVGEQFF
TRBJ2-3	few	TRBV29-1	18	-	TGCAGCGTTGAACCGGGTTCTCTGGGCGTCAGGGAGCCAGATACGCAGTATTTT	CSVEPGSLGVREPDTQYF
TRBJ2-7	once	TRBV6-5	12	-	TGTGCCAGCAGAATGGGGTTTGGCGAGCAGTACTTC	CASRMGFGEQYF
TRBJ2-3	many	TRBV29-1	13	-	TGCAGCGTAGGGGGGATCGTGACAGATACGCAGTATTTT	CSVGGIVTDTQYF
TRBJ2-2	few	TRBV7-2	15	-	TGTGCCAGCAGCCCACGACGGGGATACACCGGGGAGCTGTTTTTT	CASSPRRGYTGELFF
TRBJ2-3	-	TRBV7-3	15	TRBD2	TGTGCCAGCAGCCAACCGACTAGCGGGTCCGATACGCAGTATTTT	CASSQPTSGSDTQYF
TRBJ1-1	-	TRBV7-9	16	-	TGTGCCAGCAGCCTAGGGCGGCAGGTCCGGAACACTGAAGCTTTCTTT	CASSLGRQVRNTEAFF
TRBJ2-4	many	TRBV6-4	13	-	TGTGCCAGCAGTGAAGATTCGCGGGGGCTTCAGTACTTC	CASSEDSRGLQYF
TRBJ2-1	-	TRBV7-2	16	-	TGTGCCAGCAGCTCCACAGGGGGGGGGTTCTACAATGAGCAGTTCTTC	CASSSTGGGFYNEQFF
TRBJ2-1	many	TRBV12-3/TRBV12-4	12	-	TGTGCCAGCACCCCATATCCCGACGAGCAGTTCTTC	CASTPYPDEQFF
TRBJ1-1	-	TRBV7-9	15	-	TGTGCCAGCAGCCCCAGTAGTCGGGGAAACACTGAAGCTTTCTTT	CASSPSSRGNTEAFF